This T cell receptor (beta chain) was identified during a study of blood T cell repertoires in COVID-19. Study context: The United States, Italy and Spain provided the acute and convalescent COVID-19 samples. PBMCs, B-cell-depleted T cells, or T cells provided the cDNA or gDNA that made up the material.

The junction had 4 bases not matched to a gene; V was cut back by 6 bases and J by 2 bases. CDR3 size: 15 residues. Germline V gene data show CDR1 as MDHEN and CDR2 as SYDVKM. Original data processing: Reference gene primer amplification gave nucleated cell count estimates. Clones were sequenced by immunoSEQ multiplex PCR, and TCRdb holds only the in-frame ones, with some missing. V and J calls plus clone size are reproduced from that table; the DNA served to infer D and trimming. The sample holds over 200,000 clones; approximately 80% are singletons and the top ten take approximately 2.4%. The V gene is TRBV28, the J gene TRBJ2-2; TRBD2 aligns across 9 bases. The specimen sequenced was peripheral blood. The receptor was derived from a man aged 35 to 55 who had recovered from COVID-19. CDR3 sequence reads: CASRLAGFNTGELFF. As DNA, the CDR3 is TGTGCCAGCAGACTAGCGGGTTTTAACACCGGGGAGCTGTTTTTT.